This TCR beta chain was captured in a study of blood T cell repertoires in COVID-19. Turning to the study itself: COVID-19 samples from acute and convalescent phases originated in the United States, Italy and Spain. Sources were T cells, B-cell-depleted T cells, or PBMCs; the material itself was cDNA or gDNA.

Original methodology: Amplification of reference gene primers provided the estimated nucleated cell counts. Some clones are missing from TCRdb's copy, which holds only in-frame ones; the method was immunoSEQ multiplex PCR. The D gene and trimming were derived from the DNA, and the V and J assignments and clone size from that table. The sample gives 75,000 to 90,000 clones, around 91% of which show up once; 1.9% is in the top ten. CDR3 length equals 12 residues. Per germline, CDR1 SQVTM and CDR2 ANQGSEA. V was clipped by 3 bases and J by 2 bases, with 7 bases between them. The sequence came from a woman aged 50 to 65 in a cohort sampled during active COVID-19. This chain joins TRBV29-1 and TRBJ1-1; D gene unclear. The specimen sequenced was peripheral blood. The CDR3 reads CSVDGRNTEAFF. The CDR3 DNA reads as TGCAGCGTTGACGGGAGAAACACTGAAGCTTTCTTT.